One sample yielded the 27 T cell receptor beta chains listed below, sequenced in a study of molecular identifiers for immune sequencing clone quantification. MiXCR was run by TCRdb on the PCR reads, yielding one entry per CDR3 protein. The sample contains about 320,000 distinct CDR3 sequences, around a fifth of which appear only once. Material for sequencing was naive CD8+ T cells from blood, with Jurkat cell RNA spiked in. Subset specified: FACS-sorted CD8+CD4-CCR7+CD45RA+ naive T cells. The source of these receptors is a human donor in good health. Some libraries in this study had Jurkat cell RNA spiked in.

This clonotype has just a few counts. The J gene is TRBJ1-1, the V gene TRBV11-2; D gene uncertain. CDR1 is SGHAT, CDR2 FQNNGV, per germline. The V and J ends lost 0 bases and 3 bases respectively, with 11 bases between them. CDR3 length equals 15 residues. Here the CDR3 reads CASSLEGRLYTEAFF. In DNA, the CDR3 is TGTGCCAGCAGCTTAGAGGGCAGGTTGTACACTGAAGCTTTCTTT.

Regarding this clonotype: A much larger clone differs by one base, so this may be a read error. This chain connects TRBV28 to TRBJ1-5; no reliable D call. This CDR3 comprises 15 residues. Per the germline V gene, CDR1 is MDHEN and CDR2 is SYDVKM. DNA of the CDR3: TGTGCCAACAGTTTAACCCTGGGTAGCAATCAGCCCCAGCATTTT. Amino acid sequence: CANSLTLGSNQPQHF.

Remarks on this clonotype: A much larger clone lies a single base off, so this may be a read error. This sequence joins TRBV28 and TRBJ2-7, with 9 bases fitting TRBD2. Looked up from germline, CDR1 is MDHEN and CDR2 is SYDVKM. The CDR3 extends over 17 amino acids. Unmatched junction bases numbered 12, after V lost 5 bases and J lost 1 base. CDR3 nucleotide sequence: TGTGCCAGCAGTCCCGTGACTGCTAGCGGGGTATCCTACGAGCAGTACTTC. It translates to CASSPVTASGVSYEQYF.

A single count supports this clonotype. Relative to the germline gene, one junction end is altered; a read error may explain this. In DNA form, the CDR3 reads TGTGCCAGCAGTGAATGGGGGTCCCAGAGCACTGAAGCCTTCTTT. Translation gives CASSEWGSQSTEAFF. The chain combines TRBV25-1 with TRBJ1-1; D might be TRBD1 (5 bases). The CDR3 is made up of 15 amino acids. Germline loops: CDR1 MGHDK, CDR2 SYGVNS.

This clonotype was counted many times. This chain uses TRBV5-6 with TRBJ1-1, with TRBD1 matching 10 bases. The CDR3 is 17 amino acids. Germline-derived CDR1 and CDR2 are SGHDT and YYEEEE. Trimming at V came to 3 bases and at J to 4 bases, leaving 12 bases not matched to a gene. CDR3 residues: CASSYRQGAYDSTEAFF. The CDR3 nucleotides are TGTGCCAGCAGCTACCGACAGGGGGCTTATGATAGCACTGAAGCTTTCTTT.

This clonotype occurred once. The chain has TRBV7-9 and TRBJ2-1; TRBD2 matches 8 bases. The CDR3 has 16 residues. Germline V gene lookup returns CDR1 SEHNR and CDR2 FQNEAQ (reference sequence). Trimming removed 5 bases from V and 7 bases from J; junction bases left unmatched: 13. CDR3 DNA sequence: TGTGCCAGCAGCCTACTACCGGGAGGGCCCTCAAATGAGCAGTTCTTC. Translation: CASSLLPGGPSNEQFF.

This clonotype was counted many times. The genes are TRBV5-4 and TRBJ2-7, with TRBD1 as a possible D gene (6 bases). V lost 4 bases and J lost 3, with 14 bases in between. The CDR3 is 14 amino acids. The germline gives CDR1 SGHNT, CDR2 YYREEE (reference sequence). CDR3 coding DNA: TGTGCCAGCAGCGTAACAGGGATTTACTACGAGCAGTACTTC. As protein: CASSVTGIYYEQYF.

This clonotype has at least ten counts. The V call is TRBV7-8, the J call TRBJ2-1; 9 nucleotides align to TRBD1. The CDR3 totals 13 residues. Germline V gene data show CDR1 as SGHVS and CDR2 as FQNEAQ. V gave up 9 bases and J gave up 4 bases; unmatched junction bases: 4. CDR3 DNA: TGTGCCAGTGGGGGACAGGGATACAATGAGCAGTTCTTC. Translation: CASGGQGYNEQFF.

The count of this clonotype is one. Being one base from a much bigger clone, this may be a read error. The V call is TRBV27, the J call TRBJ2-1; 7 bases align to TRBD2. Germline CDR1 reads MNHEY; CDR2 reads SMNVEV (reference sequence). J lost 5 bases, V lost 5 bases, and 9 bases had no gene match. CDR3 size: 15 residues. In DNA form, the CDR3 reads TGTGCCAGCAGTCCCGGGACTAACGACCACAATGAGCAGTTCTTC. Protein product: CASSPGTNDHNEQFF.

The sample holds one count of this clonotype. This clone may be a read error of a much larger clone one base away. This chain uses TRBV4-1 with TRBJ2-3; 9 bases map to TRBD2. Germline CDR1 reads MGHRA; CDR2 reads YSYEKL. The CDR3 has 17 residues. CDR3 loop: CASSQDPLAGSTGTQYF. The CDR3 nucleotides read TGCGCCAGCAGCCAAGATCCACTAGCGGGTAGCACAGGTACGCAGTATTTT.

The gene calls are TRBV20-1 and TRBJ2-5, with TRBD2 identical over 8 bases. The CDR3 contains 19 residues. The trim removed 0 bases at V and 5 bases at J, leaving 20 bases unmatched. Germline V gene data show CDR1 as DFQATT and CDR2 as SNEGSKA (reference sequence). In nucleotides, the CDR3 is TGCAGTGCTAGAGATTTTTATAATGGCGGGGTAGCGGGATTGGAGACCCAGTACTTC. This codes for CSARDFYNGGVAGLETQYF.

This clonotype was seen at least ten times. This rearrangement joins TRBV7-9 to TRBJ1-1, with D tentatively TRBD1 (6 bases). Between the trimmed V and J ends, which lost 8 bases and 1 base, there was a span of 17 bases. The CDR3 is 15 residues long. Germline CDR1 and CDR2: SEHNR and FQNEAQ (reference sequence). Written as DNA, the CDR3 is TGTGCCAGCCTCCCCCCAGGGGCCAGGAACACTGAAGCTTTCTTT. Translating it yields CASLPPGARNTEAFF.

This clonotype turned up a few times. A single base separates this from a much larger clone, so it may be a read error. The chain carries TRBV7-6 and TRBJ2-3; 11 bases match TRBD2. J was trimmed by 4 bases and V by 5 bases; bases with no gene match: 8. There are 16 residues in the CDR3. CDR1 and CDR2 (germline): SGHVS, FNYEAQ. The CDR3 here is CASSIYSGRAPDTQYF. The CDR3 DNA is TGTGCCAGCAGCATATATAGCGGGAGGGCCCCAGATACGCAGTATTTT.

Points on this clonotype: Given a much more abundant clone one base away, this may be a read error. The CDR3 is CSVVGQISYEQYF. The DNA of the CDR3 is TGCAGCGTCGTGGGACAGATCTCCTACGAGCAGTACTTC. This chain joins TRBV29-1 and TRBJ2-7; TRBD1 matches 7 bases. The length of the CDR3 is 13 residues. Germline V gives CDR1 SQVTM, CDR2 ANQGSEA. V trimming: 6 bases; J trimming: 0 bases; junction bases outside the gene matches: 5.

This clonotype was seen just once. A read error may explain this, as a much larger clone is one base away. The rearrangement links TRBV7-6 to TRBJ2-5; D unresolved. This CDR3 region has 14 residues. The germline CDR1 and CDR2 sequences are SGHVS and FNYEAQ. CDR3 nucleotides: TGTGCCGGCAGCTTATTAGAGGAGCCAGAGACCCAGTACTTC. Its protein product is CAGSLLEEPETQYF.

On this clonotype: At one boundary the junction diverges from the germline segment, which might be a read error. This chain joins TRBV24-1 and TRBJ2-1, with 7 bases aligning to TRBD1. The CDR3 is 15 residues long. Germline V CDR1 and CDR2: KGHDR, SFDVKD. CDR3 sequence: CATSEGRGGVNGQFF. The CDR3 nucleotides are TGTGCCACCAGTGAAGGTAGAGGGGGCGTGAATGGGCAGTTCTTC.

This clonotype was found many times. The rearrangement joins TRBV4-1 to TRBJ2-5, with D perhaps TRBD1 or TRBD2 (5 bases each). V was pared by 0 bases and J by 2 bases, with 7 bases between. Germline CDR1 reads MGHRA; CDR2 reads YSYEKL. This CDR3 is built from 14 residues. Here the CDR3 DNA reads TGCGCCAGCAGCCAAGAGGGGGAACAAGAGACCCAGTACTTC. Amino acid sequence: CASSQEGEQETQYF.

Of note for this clonotype: Germline and junction disagree at one end, which may indicate a read error. J is TRBJ2-1 and V is TRBV12-3 or TRBV12-4; D is unresolved. This CDR3 spans 14 amino acids. DNA of the CDR3: TGTGTCAGCAGCCAAGGAAGCTCCTACAATGAGCAGTTCTTC. Translated: CVSSQGSSYNEQFF.

This clonotype was detected ten times or more. The V call is TRBV7-3, the J call TRBJ2-6; perhaps TRBD1 as D (5 bases). Trimming removed 5 bases from V and 4 bases from J, with 21 bases in between. Germline CDR1 SGHTA, CDR2 FQGTGA. This CDR3 has 18 amino acids. CDR3 residues: CASSKPLTQVAGANVLTF. In DNA, the CDR3 is TGTGCCAGCAGCAAGCCTCTCACACAGGTAGCAGGGGCCAACGTCCTGACTTTC.

In regard to this clonotype: The junction does not match germline at one end; this may be a read error. The V gene is TRBV25-1, the J gene TRBJ1-2; D gene ambiguous. CDR1 MGHDK and CDR2 SYGVNS come from the germline V gene. The CDR3 length is 11 residues. This CDR3 is CVSSEGYGYTF. CDR3 DNA: TGTGTCAGCAGTGAGGGCTATGGCTACACCTTC.

This sequence joins TRBV27 and TRBJ2-1, with 9 bases aligning to TRBD2. Germline-derived CDR1 and CDR2 are MNHEY and SMNVEV (reference sequence). This CDR3 is built from 15 residues. V shed 3 bases and J 4 bases; nucleotides not matched to a gene: 4. The CDR3 DNA is TGTGCCAGCAGTTTGGTCCTAGCGGGGTACAATGAGCAGTTCTTC. This encodes CASSLVLAGYNEQFF.

Of note for this clonotype: A much larger clone differs by one base, so this may be a read error. The rearrangement joins TRBV13 to TRBJ2-3; tentatively, D is TRBD1 (6 bases). The germline CDR1 and CDR2 sequences are PRHDT and FYEKMQ (reference sequence). CDR3 length: 16 residues. The CDR3 spells CAGSSRTDAGTDTQYF. CDR3 in DNA: TGTGCCGGCAGCTCCCGGACAGACGCGGGCACAGATACGCAGTATTTT.

This clonotype was seen many times. This rearrangement joins TRBV11-2 to TRBJ2-7; 9 nucleotides match TRBD1. Germline values: CDR1 SGHAT, CDR2 FQNNGV. This CDR3 region has 14 residues. With 5 bases clipped from V and 5 bases from J, the junction kept 7 bases outside the gene matches. The DNA of the CDR3 is TGTGCCAGCAGCCCGAGGGACAGGGTCCACGAGCAGTACTTC. Translation gives CASSPRDRVHEQYF.

This clonotype was counted many times. The chain couples TRBV28 to TRBJ1-2, with TRBD1 identical over 9 bases. Unmatched junction bases numbered 3, after V lost 2 bases and J lost 5 bases. From germline, CDR1 is MDHEN and CDR2 SYDVKM. This CDR3 is 14 amino acids long. The CDR3 DNA reads TGTGCCAGCAGTTTAAGAGGACAGGGGTATGGCTACACCTTC. Its protein product is CASSLRGQGYGYTF.

In regard to this clonotype: The CDR3 ends on some other residue instead of the conserved phenylalanine or tryptophan, so this is likely a read error. The chain is built from TRBV4-2 and TRBJ2-7; 10 bases are shared with TRBD2. Germline values: CDR1 LGHNA, CDR2 YNFKEQ. The CDR3 consists of 16 residues. The CDR3 reads CASGQEGPSGGYEQYL. The CDR3, as DNA: TGTGCCAGCGGCCAAGAAGGGCCTAGCGGGGGCTACGAGCAGTACTTA.

Only a few counts were recorded for this clonotype. The chain is built from TRBV7-2 and TRBJ2-7, with 11 bases matching TRBD2. CDR3 size: 15 residues. CDR1 and CDR2 from the germline V gene are SGHTA and FQGNSA. J gave up 4 bases and V 1 base, and 3 bases lay outside the gene matches. As DNA, the CDR3 is TGTGCCAGCAGCTTAGGAGGGACTAGCGGTTACGAGCAGTACTTC. It yields the protein CASSLGGTSGYEQYF.

A word on this clonotype: One base away lies a much larger clone, so this may be a sequencing read error. J is TRBJ2-7 and V is TRBV6-6; D is possibly TRBD2 (6 bases). Per the germline V gene, CDR1 is MNHNY and CDR2 is SVGAGI (reference sequence). CDR3 length equals 11 residues. Trimming took off 8 bases at V and 6 bases at J, with 11 bases between the two ends. CDR3 protein: CASLQEGEQYF. The DNA for the CDR3 is TGTGCCAGCTTACAGGAGGGCGAGCAGTACTTC.